The clone carrying this TCR beta chain came up many times. These data belong to a study of tumor-infiltrating lymphocytes in primary liver carcinoma. From roughly 0.45 ug total RNA, TCR beta cDNA was generated with a primer in the constant region. It was through three nested multiplex PCR rounds of slightly modified ARM-PCR that TCR beta libraries arose. Researchers ran the first two PCR rounds for approximately 10 cycles each with TRBV1-TRBV30 forward primers and a C-beta reverse primer. TCRdb reprocessed the multiplex PCR reads with MiXCR, giving one entry per CDR3 protein. Of fewer than 80,000 distinct CDR3 sequences listed, around 66% were seen once; the top ten hold 26%. CDR1 and CDR2 (germline): SEHNR, FQNEAQ (reference sequence). This CDR3 has 15 amino acids. The V end lost 2 bases, the J end lost 8 bases, and 13 bases lay between the germline ends. Starting material for RNA and DNA co-extraction consisted of roughly 18-34 mg of unsorted bulk tissue. The patients had histopathologically diagnosed primary liver carcinoma, and their disease was treated by surgical resection. Infection with HBV was chronic in patients; they were treatment-naive.

The sequence was obtained from a man aged 40-55 years with primary liver carcinoma and hepatitis B virus infection. J is TRBJ1-6 and V is TRBV7-9; D call uncertain. Sequencing was performed on tumor-adjacent normal liver tissue. CDR3 sequence reads: CASSLTGTADSPLHF. CDR3 bases: TGTGCCAGCAGCTTAACGGGCACCGCCGATTCACCCCTCCACTTT.